The clone carrying this T cell receptor (beta chain) was observed a few times. No antigen is known for it. One junction end does not reproduce the germline sequence, and a read error may be involved. This CDR3 is built from 16 residues. Germline V lookup: CDR1 MNHEY, CDR2 SMNVEV (reference sequence). The entry originates in a study of CD8 T cells in ankylosing spondylitis. MiXCR, applied by TCRdb to the 5' RACE reads, yields one record per CDR3 protein. The data show hundreds of thousands of distinct CDR3 sequences, approximately 12% seen once. Findings of the study overall: Clones tied to disease were said to be significantly enriched in matched ankylosing spondylitis synovial fluid. In ankylosing spondylitis blood, a motif of roughly 8 highly homologous TCR beta variants appeared characteristic. Reports of some motif variants in reactive arthritis synovial fluid and blood predate this one. Relatively scarce in peripheral blood, disease-linked clones were CD8+.

Sequencing used blood, either unsorted or a sorted T cell fraction (not recorded which). This rearrangement joins TRBV27 to TRBJ1-6, with 8 bases that match TRBD1. The clonotype originates from a male donor with ankylosing spondylitis. CDR3 bases: TGTGCCAGCAGTTTATTCTCAGGGGGCGTTGGTTCACCCCTCCATTTT. It translates to CASSLFSGGVGSPLHF.